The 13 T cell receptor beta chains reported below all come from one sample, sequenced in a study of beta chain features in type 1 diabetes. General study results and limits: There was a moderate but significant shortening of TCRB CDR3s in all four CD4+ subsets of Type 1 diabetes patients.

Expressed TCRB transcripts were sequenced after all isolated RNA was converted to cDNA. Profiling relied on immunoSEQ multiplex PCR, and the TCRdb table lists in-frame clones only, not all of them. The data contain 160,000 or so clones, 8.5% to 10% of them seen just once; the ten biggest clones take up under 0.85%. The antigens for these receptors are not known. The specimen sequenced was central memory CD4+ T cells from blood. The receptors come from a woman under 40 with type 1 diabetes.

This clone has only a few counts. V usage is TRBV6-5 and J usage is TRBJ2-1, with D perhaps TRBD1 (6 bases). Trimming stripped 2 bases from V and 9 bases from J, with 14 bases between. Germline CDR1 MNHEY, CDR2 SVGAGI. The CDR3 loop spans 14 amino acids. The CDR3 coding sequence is TGTGCCAGCAGTTACAGAGGGGGTCTGGGTGAGCAGTTCTTC. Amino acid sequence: CASSYRGGLGEQFF.

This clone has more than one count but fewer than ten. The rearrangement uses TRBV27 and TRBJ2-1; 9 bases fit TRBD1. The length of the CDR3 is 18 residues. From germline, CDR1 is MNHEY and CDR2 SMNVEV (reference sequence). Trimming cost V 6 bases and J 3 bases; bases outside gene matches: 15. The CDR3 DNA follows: TGTGCCAGCAGACCGGGACAGGGATCCCGGGGAGTCTACAATGAGCAGTTCTTC. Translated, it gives CASRPGQGSRGVYNEQFF.

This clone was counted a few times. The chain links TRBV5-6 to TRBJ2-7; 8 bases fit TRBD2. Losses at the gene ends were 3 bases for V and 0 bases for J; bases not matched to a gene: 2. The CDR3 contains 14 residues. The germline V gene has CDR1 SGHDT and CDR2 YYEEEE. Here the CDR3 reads CASSSSGSSYEQYF. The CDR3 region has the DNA TGTGCCAGCAGCTCAAGCGGGAGCTCCTACGAGCAGTACTTC.

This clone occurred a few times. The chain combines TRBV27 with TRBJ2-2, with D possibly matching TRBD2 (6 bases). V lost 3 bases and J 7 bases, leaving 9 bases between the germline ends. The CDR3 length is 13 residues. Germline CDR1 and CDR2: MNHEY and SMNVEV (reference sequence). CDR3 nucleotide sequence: TGTGCCAGCAGTTTTGGGGGGATCGGGGAGCTGTTTTTT. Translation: CASSFGGIGELFF.

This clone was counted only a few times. CDR3 nucleotides: TGTGCCAGCAGTTATCACGGAGCTAACTATGGCTACACCTTC. Its protein product is CASSYHGANYGYTF. The chain is built from TRBV28 and TRBJ1-2; D not certain. The CDR3 is made up of 14 amino acids. V lost 4 bases and J 0 bases, leaving 9 bases between the germline ends. CDR1 and CDR2 from the germline V gene are MDHEN and SYDVKM.

CDR3 nucleotides: TGTGCCTGGGGAGGAAGTGGCAATCAGCCCCAGCATTTT. Its protein product is CAWGGSGNQPQHF. The V call is TRBV30, the J call TRBJ1-5, with unresolved D. Trimming removed 5 bases from V and 2 bases from J, with 10 bases in between. The CDR3 loop spans 13 amino acids. CDR1 and CDR2 (germline): GTSNPN, SVGIG (reference sequence).

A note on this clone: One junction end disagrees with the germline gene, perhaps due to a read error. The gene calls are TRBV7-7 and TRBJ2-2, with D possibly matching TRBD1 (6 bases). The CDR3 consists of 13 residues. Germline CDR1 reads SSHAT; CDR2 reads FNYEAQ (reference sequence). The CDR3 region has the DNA TGTGCTAGCAGTCCCCAGGGGTCCGGGGAGCTGTTTTTT. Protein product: CASSPQGSGELFF.

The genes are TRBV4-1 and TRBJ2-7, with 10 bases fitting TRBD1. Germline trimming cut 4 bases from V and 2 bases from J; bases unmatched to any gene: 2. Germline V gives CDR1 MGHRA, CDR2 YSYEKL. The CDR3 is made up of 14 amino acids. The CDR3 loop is CASSPGQGAYEQYF. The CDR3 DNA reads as TGCGCCAGCAGCCCCGGACAGGGGGCCTACGAGCAGTACTTC.

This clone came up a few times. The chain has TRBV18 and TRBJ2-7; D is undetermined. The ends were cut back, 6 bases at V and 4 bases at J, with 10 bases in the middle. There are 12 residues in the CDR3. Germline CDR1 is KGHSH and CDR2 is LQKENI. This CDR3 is CASSPQRYEQYF. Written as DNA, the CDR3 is TGTGCCAGCTCTCCCCAGCGATACGAGCAGTACTTC.

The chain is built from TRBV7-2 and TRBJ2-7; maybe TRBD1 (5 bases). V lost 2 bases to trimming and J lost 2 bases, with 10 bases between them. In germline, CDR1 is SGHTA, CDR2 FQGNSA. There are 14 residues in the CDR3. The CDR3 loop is CASSLWGGPYEQYF. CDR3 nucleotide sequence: TGTGCCAGCAGCTTATGGGGCGGACCCTACGAGCAGTACTTC.

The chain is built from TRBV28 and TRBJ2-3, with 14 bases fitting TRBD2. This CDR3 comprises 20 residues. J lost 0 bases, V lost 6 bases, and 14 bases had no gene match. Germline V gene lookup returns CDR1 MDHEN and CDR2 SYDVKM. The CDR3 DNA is TGTGCCAGCAGCCGCCCGGGACTAGCGGGAGAGGGGGGTAGCACAGATACGCAGTATTTT. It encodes CASSRPGLAGEGGSTDTQYF.

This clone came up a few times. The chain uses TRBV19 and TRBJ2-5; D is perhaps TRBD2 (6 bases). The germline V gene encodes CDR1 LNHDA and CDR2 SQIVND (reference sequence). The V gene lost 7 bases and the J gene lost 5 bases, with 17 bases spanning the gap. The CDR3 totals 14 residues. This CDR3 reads CASNPARGYETQYF. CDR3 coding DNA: TGTGCCAGTAATCCGGCCCGGGGGTATGAGACCCAGTACTTC.

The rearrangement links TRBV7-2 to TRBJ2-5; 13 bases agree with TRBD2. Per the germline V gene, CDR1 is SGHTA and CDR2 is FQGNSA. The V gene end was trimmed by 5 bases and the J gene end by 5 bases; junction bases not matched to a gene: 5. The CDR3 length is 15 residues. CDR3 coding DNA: TGTGCCAGCAGCCAAGGGACTAGCGGGATGGAGACCCAGTACTTC. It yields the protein CASSQGTSGMETQYF.